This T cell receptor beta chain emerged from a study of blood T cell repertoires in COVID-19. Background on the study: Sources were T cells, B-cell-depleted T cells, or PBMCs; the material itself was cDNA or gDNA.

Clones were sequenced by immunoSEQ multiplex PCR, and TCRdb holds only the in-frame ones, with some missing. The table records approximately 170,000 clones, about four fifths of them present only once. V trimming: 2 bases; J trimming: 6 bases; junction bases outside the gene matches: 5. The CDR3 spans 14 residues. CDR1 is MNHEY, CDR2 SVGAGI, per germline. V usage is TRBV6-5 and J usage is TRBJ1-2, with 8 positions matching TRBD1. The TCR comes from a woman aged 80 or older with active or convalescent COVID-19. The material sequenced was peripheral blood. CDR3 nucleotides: TGTGCCAGCAGTTACCGGACAGGGTGGGATGGCTACACCTTC. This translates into CASSYRTGWDGYTF.